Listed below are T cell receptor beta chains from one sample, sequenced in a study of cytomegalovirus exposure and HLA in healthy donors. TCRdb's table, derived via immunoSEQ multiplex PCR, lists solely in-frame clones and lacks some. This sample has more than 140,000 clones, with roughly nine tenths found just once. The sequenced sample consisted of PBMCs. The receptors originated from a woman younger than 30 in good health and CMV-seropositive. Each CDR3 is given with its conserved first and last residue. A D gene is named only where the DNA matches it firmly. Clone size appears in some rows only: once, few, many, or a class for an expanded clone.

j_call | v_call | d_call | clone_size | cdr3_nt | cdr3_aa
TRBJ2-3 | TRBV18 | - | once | TGTGCCGGCTCACTTTGGAGTACTAGCACAGATACGCAGTATTTT | CAGSLWSTSTDTQYF
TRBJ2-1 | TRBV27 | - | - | TGTGCCAGCAGATGGGCTCTCACCCGGTTCTTC | CASRWALTRFF
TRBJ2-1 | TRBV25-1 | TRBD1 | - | TGTGCCAGCAGTTCGGACAGGGCCTACAATGAGCAGTTCTTC | CASSSDRAYNEQFF
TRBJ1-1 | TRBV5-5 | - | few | TGTGCCAGCAGTCCACAGGTGAACACTGAAGCTTTCTTT | CASSPQVNTEAFF
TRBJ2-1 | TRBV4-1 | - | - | TGCGCCAGCAGGTCCTCCCGGAGCTCCTACAATGAGCAGTTCTTC | CASRSSRSSYNEQFF
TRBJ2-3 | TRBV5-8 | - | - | TGTGCCAGCAGCGTTGTGGGCGATACGCAGTATTTT | CASSVVGDTQYF
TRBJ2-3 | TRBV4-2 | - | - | TGTGCCAGCAGCCACGAACGGACTGGAGATACGCAGTATTTT | CASSHERTGDTQYF
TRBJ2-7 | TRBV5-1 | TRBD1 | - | TGCGCCAGCTCGACAGGGAAAGTGTACGAGCAGTACTTC | CASSTGKVYEQYF
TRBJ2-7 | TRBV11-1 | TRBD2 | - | TGTGCCAGCAGCTCCACAGGGACTAGCGGGAGCTACGAGCAGTACTTC | CASSSTGTSGSYEQYF
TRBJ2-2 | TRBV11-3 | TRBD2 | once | TGTGCCAGCAGCTTAAGACTAGCGGGCCACACCGGGGAGCTGTTTTTT | CASSLRLAGHTGELFF
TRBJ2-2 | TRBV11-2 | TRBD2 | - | TGTGCCAGCAGCTTAGAGGCTAGCGGGAAACTGAACACCGGGGAGCTGTTTTTT | CASSLEASGKLNTGELFF
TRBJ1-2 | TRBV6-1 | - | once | TGTGCCAGCGGAGGGGCCAGAAACTATGGCTACACCTTC | CASGGARNYGYTF
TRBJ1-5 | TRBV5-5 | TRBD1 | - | TGTGCCAGCAGCTTAGGGACAGGGATTAGCAATCAGCCCCAGCATTTT | CASSLGTGISNQPQHF
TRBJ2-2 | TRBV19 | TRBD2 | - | TGTGCCAGCACCCCACCGGGACTAGACACCGGGGAGCTGTTTTTT | CASTPPGLDTGELFF
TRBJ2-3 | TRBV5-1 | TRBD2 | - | TGCGCCAGCAGAGGACTAGCGGGACCAGATACGCAGTATTTT | CASRGLAGPDTQYF
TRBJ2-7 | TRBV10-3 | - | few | TGTGCCATCAGGGTAGGCCCGGGAACCTACGAGCAGTACTTC | CAIRVGPGTYEQYF
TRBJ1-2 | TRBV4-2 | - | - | TGTGCCAGCAGCCAAGAGGACGGCAGGCGGGCTAACTATGGCTACACCTTC | CASSQEDGRRANYGYTF
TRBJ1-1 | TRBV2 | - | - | TGTGCCGGTAACAGGGCGAACACTGAAGCTTTCTTT | CAGNRANTEAFF
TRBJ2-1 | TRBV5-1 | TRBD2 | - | TGCGCCAGCAGCTTGGTGTCCAGCGGGAGTGTCAATGAGCAGTTCTTC | CASSLVSSGSVNEQFF
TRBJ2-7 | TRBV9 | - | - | TGTGCCAGCAGCAGAGGCATGTTTGAGGAGCAGTACTTC | CASSRGMFEEQYF
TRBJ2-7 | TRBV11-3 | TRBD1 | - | TGTGCCAGCAGCTTAGGACAGGGGGCGGACGAGCAGTACTTC | CASSLGQGADEQYF
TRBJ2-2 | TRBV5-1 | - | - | TGCGCCAGCAGCTTCGGTAACAGGAACACCGGGGAGCTGTTTTTT | CASSFGNRNTGELFF
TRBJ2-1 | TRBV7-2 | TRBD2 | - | TGTGCCAGCAGCTTAAGGGGAGGGAATGAGCAGTTCTTC | CASSLRGGNEQFF
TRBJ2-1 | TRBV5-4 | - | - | TGTGCCAGCAGCCCCTTTGGTAGTGGTTGGCAGTTCTTC | CASSPFGSGWQFF
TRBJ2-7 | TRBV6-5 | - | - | TGTGCCAGCGCCGGGTCTTACGAGCAGTACTTC | CASAGSYEQYF
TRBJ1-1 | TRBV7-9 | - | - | TGTGCCAGCAGCACGGGGGTCTCGAACACTGAAGCTTTCTTT | CASSTGVSNTEAFF
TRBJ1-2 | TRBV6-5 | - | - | TGTGCCAGCAGTTGGGCATATAACTATGGCTACACCTTC | CASSWAYNYGYTF
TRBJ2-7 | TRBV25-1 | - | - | TGTGCCAGCACCTCTGGCACTAGCAGCTACGAGCAGTACTTC | CASTSGTSSYEQYF
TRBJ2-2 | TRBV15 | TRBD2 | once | TGTGCCACCAGAACGTGGAGCGGGAGCAACACCGGGGAGCTGTTTTTT | CATRTWSGSNTGELFF
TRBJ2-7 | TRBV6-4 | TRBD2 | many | TGTGCCAGCAGTGAACTAGCGGGCTCCTACGAGCAGTACTTC | CASSELAGSYEQYF
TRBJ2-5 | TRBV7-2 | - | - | TGTGCCAGCAGCTCGTTAATCGGGGCCCAGTACTTC | CASSSLIGAQYF
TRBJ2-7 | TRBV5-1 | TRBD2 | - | TGCGCCAGCAGCCTAGCGGGAGGCCCCACCTACGAGCAGTACTTC | CASSLAGGPTYEQYF
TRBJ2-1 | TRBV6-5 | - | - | TGTGCCAGCAGCCGATACGGTGAGCAGTTCTTC | CASSRYGEQFF
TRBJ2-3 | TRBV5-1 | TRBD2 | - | TGCGCCAGCAGCTTGGGTATGGGAGGGGATACGCAGTATTTT | CASSLGMGGDTQYF
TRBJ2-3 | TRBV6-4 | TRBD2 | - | TGTGCCAGCAGTGACCGCAGCGGGACCGGCACAGATACGCAGTATTTT | CASSDRSGTGTDTQYF
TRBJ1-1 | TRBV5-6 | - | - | TGTGCCAGCAGCTTGGGGGGCATGGACACTGAAGCTTTCTTT | CASSLGGMDTEAFF
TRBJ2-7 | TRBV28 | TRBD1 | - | TGTGCCAGCAGTTTAGGGGACAGGCGCACCTACGAGCAGTACTTC | CASSLGDRRTYEQYF
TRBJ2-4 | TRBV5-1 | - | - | TGCGCCAGCAGAAATGAGGGGGTCAAAAACATTCAGTACTTC | CASRNEGVKNIQYF
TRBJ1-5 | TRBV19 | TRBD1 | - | TGTGCCAGTAGTAGGTGGAGGGACAGGGGTATATCTGATCAGCCCCAGCATTTT | CASSRWRDRGISDQPQHF
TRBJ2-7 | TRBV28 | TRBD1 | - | TGTGCCATCACTTCCTCGGACAGGGGCTACGAGCAGTACTTC | CAITSSDRGYEQYF
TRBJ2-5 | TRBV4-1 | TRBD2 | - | TGCGCCAGCAGCCAAGGGGACTTAGCGGGACTAGAGACCCAGTACTTC | CASSQGDLAGLETQYF
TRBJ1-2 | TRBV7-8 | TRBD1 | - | TGTGCCAGCAGCCCGGGGACAGGGGGCGCGGGGTATGGCTACACCTTC | CASSPGTGGAGYGYTF
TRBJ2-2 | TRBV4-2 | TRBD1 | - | TGTGCCAGCAGCCAAAACACCGGGACAGGGGGCTGGACCGGGGAGCTGTTTTTT | CASSQNTGTGGWTGELFF
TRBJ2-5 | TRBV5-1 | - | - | TGCGCCAGCAGGACGGGAGACGAGGCAGGGACCCAGTACTTC | CASRTGDEAGTQYF
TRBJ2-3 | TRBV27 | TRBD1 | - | TGTGCCAGCAGTTCACAGGGGCTGGATACGCAGTATTTT | CASSSQGLDTQYF
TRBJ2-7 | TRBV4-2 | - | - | TGTGCCAGCAGCCAAGCAGCAGGACAGAAAGCCTACGAGCAGTACTTC | CASSQAAGQKAYEQYF
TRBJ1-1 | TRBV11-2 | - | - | TGTGCCAGCAGCTTAGAGGGGGGCACTGAAGCTTTCTTT | CASSLEGGTEAFF
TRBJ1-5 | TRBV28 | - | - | TGTGCCAGCATCTGGGGGAGGAGCAATCAGCCCCAGCATTTT | CASIWGRSNQPQHF
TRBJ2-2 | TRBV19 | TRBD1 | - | TGTGCCAGTAGTATCCGGACAGGGTGGGCGGGGGAGCTGTTTTTT | CASSIRTGWAGELFF
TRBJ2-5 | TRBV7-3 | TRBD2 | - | TGTGCCAGCAGCTTAACGGCGGGAGAAAGTCAAGAGACCCAGTACTTC | CASSLTAGESQETQYF